This is a list of T cell receptor beta chains from one sample in a study of blood T cells in healthy people across ages. MiXCR was run by TCRdb on the 5' RACE reads, yielding one entry per CDR3 protein. This sample carries hundreds of thousands of distinct CDR3 sequences, 21% of them seen once, and the ten largest clones take 3.6%. The sequenced material came from blood. The receptors originated from a man in his sixties or seventies in good health. CDR3s include the opening cysteine and the closing phenylalanine or tryptophan.

cdr3_aa	j_call	v_call
CASGFGVKATKNEQFF	TRBJ2-1	TRBV11-2
CASSLGPTLKETQYF	TRBJ2-5	TRBV5-1
CSARGRGKGVEQFF	TRBJ2-1	TRBV20-1
CASSPGLAGQETQYF	TRBJ2-5	TRBV5-1
CSAPAGGDEQFF	TRBJ2-1	TRBV20-1
CASSRAQSGSTDTQYF	TRBJ2-3	TRBV5-1
CARRPGRMETQYF	TRBJ2-5	TRBV19
CASSYRDSYEQYF	TRBJ2-7	TRBV12-3/TRBV12-4
CASSLLGPTDQETQYF	TRBJ2-5	TRBV7-9
CASSLYGTEPRGYTF	TRBJ1-2	TRBV27
CASSVAAHEQFF	.	TRBV7-9
CASSPTGVGNEQFF	TRBJ2-1	TRBV19
CASSRDGRGGNQPQHF	TRBJ1-5	TRBV5-1
CASKYLRTVTYEQYF	TRBJ2-7	TRBV5-1
CASSTRQGPDTQYF	TRBJ2-3	TRBV7-2
CAIRGPTQETQYF	TRBJ2-5	TRBV10-3
CSVVGQQETQYF	TRBJ2-5	TRBV29-1
CAISGDSRGNEQFF	TRBJ2-1	TRBV10-3
CASSEPGPTNYGYTF	TRBJ1-2	TRBV2
CASSFRLNTEAFF	TRBJ1-1	TRBV7-9
CATSRVGNIQYF	TRBJ2-4	TRBV15
CASSPGTGGISYEQYF	TRBJ2-7	TRBV5-5
CANSEWTHGYTF	TRBJ1-2	TRBV25-1
CASSLERPQETQYF	TRBJ2-5	TRBV5-1
CASRVAARGWNTEAFF	TRBJ1-1	TRBV19
CSAPEGQTSTDTQYF	TRBJ2-3	TRBV20-1